The T cell receptor beta chain under discussion was sequenced for a study of CD39 and CD103 CD8 tumor-infiltrating T cells. Turning to the study itself: An ovarian cancer patient and a couple of HNSCC patients had repertoire comparisons shown.

In regard to this clone: Its antigen is not identified.

Notes on the study in general: Blood and uninvolved lymph node rarely held DP TIL clonotypes.

Method: immunoSEQ multiplex PCR; TCRdb's copy keeps in-frame clones and lacks some. Among approximately 17,000 clones, about 89% were seen once, and the ten largest hold about 4.5%. Losses at the gene ends were 0 bases for V and 0 bases for J; bases not matched to a gene: 11. CDR3 size: 19 residues. In germline, CDR1 is MGHRA, CDR2 YSYEKL. This clonotype was sampled from a human donor with head and neck squamous cell carcinoma. The sample comprised CD8+ T cells sorted from blood. Subset meaning: total memory CD8 T cells (CD45RA-CCR7+/-) from blood or uninvolved lymph node. V is TRBV4-1 and J is TRBJ1-5, with 7 bases aligning to TRBD1. The CDR3 DNA is TGCGCCAGCAGCCAAGAGGAGTCGGGGACAGTTTATAGCAATCAGCCCCAGCATTTT. It translates to CASSQEESGTVYSNQPQHF.